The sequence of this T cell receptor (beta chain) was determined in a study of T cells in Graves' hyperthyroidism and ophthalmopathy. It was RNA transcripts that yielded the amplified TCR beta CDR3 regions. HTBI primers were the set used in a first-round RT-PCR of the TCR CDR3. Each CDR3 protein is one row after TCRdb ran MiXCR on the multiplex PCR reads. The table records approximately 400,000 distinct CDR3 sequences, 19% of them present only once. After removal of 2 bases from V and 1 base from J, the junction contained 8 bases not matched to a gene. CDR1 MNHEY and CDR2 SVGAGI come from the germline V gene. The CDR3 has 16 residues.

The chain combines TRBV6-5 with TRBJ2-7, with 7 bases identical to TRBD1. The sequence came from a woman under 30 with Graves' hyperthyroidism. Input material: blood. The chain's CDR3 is CASSYPGQAESYEQYF. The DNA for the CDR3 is TGTGCCAGCAGTTACCCCGGACAGGCGGAATCCTACGAGCAGTACTTC.